The clone carrying this TCR beta chain is medium-sized within its sample. The antigen is not known. Time point reported: sample taken at primary tumor resection. Whole RNA obtained from tumor, nontumor lung or frozen PBMC underwent sequencing without sorting. The entry originates in a study of spatial heterogeneity in lung cancer. On the study more broadly: The average count in raw reads for each unique TCR and UMI combination exceeded eight appearances.

TCR cDNA molecules were tagged individually, and each one carried a unique molecular identifier. In TCRdb, the 5' RACE reads were re-called with MiXCR into one record per CDR3 protein. The table shows about 20,000 distinct CDR3 sequences, with roughly a fifth occurring only once. General study results and limits: The study found ubiquitous expanded tumor TCRs in blood more at resection than follow-up.

The receptor was isolated from a male donor with early-stage non-small cell lung cancer. Sample: PBMCs, taken at surgery.

The CDR3 region is CAISESTGLGEQYF. As DNA, the CDR3 is TGTGCCATCAGTGAGTCGACGGGGCTGGGGGAGCAGTACTTC. This chain joins TRBV10-3 and TRBJ2-7; TRBD1 or TRBD2 may be the D gene (5 bases each). The CDR3 sequence is 14 residues long. The germline V gene has CDR1 ENHRY and CDR2 SYGVKD. The ends were cut back, 0 bases at V and 7 bases at J, with 13 bases in the middle.